The clone carrying this T cell receptor (beta chain) was detected once. These data belong to a study of CD8 T cells in Susac syndrome. RNA totalling roughly 0.45 to 1 ug underwent reverse transcription with random hexamers. immunoSEQ multiplex PCR amplified TCR beta CDR3 across 54 Vbeta, 13 Jbeta. TCRdb reprocessed the immunoSEQ multiplex PCR reads with MiXCR, giving one entry per CDR3 protein. This sample carries fewer than 250,000 distinct CDR3 sequences, 90% to 95% of them seen once, and the ten largest clones take less than 0.15%. CDR1 and CDR2 (germline): ENHRY, SYGVKD. This CDR3 contains 14 residues. Between the trimmed V and J ends, which lost 3 bases and 2 bases, there was a span of 8 bases.

The material sequenced was CD8+ T cells from PBMCs. The rearrangement uses TRBV10-3 and TRBJ1-3; maybe TRBD1 (6 bases). The TCR originated in a human donor with multiple sclerosis. CDR3 protein: CAISDGGAGNTIYF. DNA for the CDR3: TGTGCCATCAGTGATGGGGGCGCTGGAAACACCATATATTTT.